This TCR beta chain was recovered during a study of shared clonotypes between healthy human individuals (dated by TCRdb to about 2020). With regard to the full study: A couple of women and a few men aged 18 to 49 years were included in the cohort. Per donor, three plates each were used for CD4 naive and CD4 memory, two for CD8 naive, and one for CD8 memory. To estimate repertoire size and how much clonotypes are shared between individuals, the study performed deep sequencing of blood TCR repertoires from a few healthy adults. To increase sequencing depth and limit assay-specific biases, TCR repertoire library preparation and sequencing were carried out by different laboratories using diverse techniques. Leukapheresis yielded between about 0.9 and 8.9 billion PBMCs per donor. The full study reports these points: Pairwise subsampling led to the expectation that sequencing depth would affect the degree of clonotype sharing among donors. Larger estimated clonotype richness was generally found for naive subsets than for memory subsets. About 5% of naive CD4, 3.5% of naive CD8, about 2.4% of memory CD4, and around 0.42% of memory CD8 clonotypes were shared across a few donors. Incomplete sequencing was indicated by rarefaction of sorted-subset datasets, despite the large sequencing depth. Sampling was restricted to blood, and TCR repertoires in tissues likely differ from the TCR repertoires found in blood. Compared with non-shared clonotypes, clonotypes shared by all four sorted-subset donors had higher generation probabilities. The small number of donors limited the genetic and exposure-history diversity represented.

The donors were healthy, HIV-negative adults with no recently reported acute infections or vaccinations. Every donor was a Caucasian adult living in Nashville, Tennessee, USA. CD4+ T cells were enriched through magnetic negative selection, after which naive cells were positively selected on CD45RA and the remaining negative fraction served as the memory subset. After blood collection by leukapheresis, PBMCs were isolated using Ficoll-Histopaque density gradient centrifugation and then cryopreserved in the vapor phase of liquid nitrogen. Analytical flow cytometry was used to check the purity and quantity of each magnetically sorted T cell population. Each sorted fraction had its genomic DNA isolated and then quantified by UV absorbance on a Nanodrop 2000c. TCR CDR3 regions were amplified from genomic DNA by multiplex PCR using the deep immunoSEQ assay. Extracted genomic DNA from each cell subset was spread evenly across all wells of several immunoSEQ 96-well plates, with each plate serving as a replicate. For sorted subsets, each replicate PCR was loaded with about 0.2 ug genomic DNA, equivalent to 25,000 to 35,000 T cell genomes. The purified libraries were quantified using a Qubit 3.0 fluorometer, sized with a Bioanalyzer 2100, and then quantified again using the KAPA Library Quantification kit. Every immunoSEQ 96-well plate was sequenced on a dedicated single-read 150-cycle Illumina NextSeq 550 flow cell. The source study handled its data this way. The immunoSEQ output contained only junctional sequences without quality scores, so filtering could not match that applied to full-length reads. To assign V/J genes and CDR3, sequences were annotated using PyIR, a Python wrapper for IgBLAST v1.9, with IMGT germline references. Reads were filtered out if the reads had weak V/J assignments (E-value above 1e-6), no CDR3, stop codons, out-of-frame junctions, or ambiguous translated residues. V3J clonotypes were defined by identical inferred V gene, J gene, and CDR3 amino acid sequence. The percentage overlap between two repertoires was calculated by dividing the number of shared unique clonotypes by the size of the smaller repertoire. Repertoire richness was assessed with RTK rarefaction, the Chao1 estimator, and Recon v2.1 estimates of unobserved clonotypes. Generation probabilities were computed with OLGA for all TCRbeta clonotypes obtained by the gDNA method from several donors. TCRdb stores this immuneACCESS table with in-frame sequences only. Part of the clones is absent; in the studies checked, under half of the shortfall reflects unresolved V genes, and no reason is known for the rest. Clonal size and the V and J genes are those of that table, whereas D and trimming came from the DNA. In all, the sample holds some 980,000 clones, and 76% of those were seen once. The ten largest clones capture roughly 1.5% of the sample.

On this clone itself: Its antigen has not been determined. Qualities for individual bases were not recorded, and no much larger clone is one base off.

Taken from the germline V gene (reference sequence), the CDR1 and CDR2 loops are SGHNT and YYREEE. The cysteine opens and the phenylalanine closes a CDR3 of 14 amino acids. Only the CDR3 part of the read is kept: 42 bases, read in frame from the first base. V is clipped by 4 bases and J by 2 bases, and the sequence between their germline boundaries is 12 bases long. The rearranged chain carries TRBV5-4 and TRBJ2-5; TRBD1 is possibly the D segment (6 matching bases). The TCR sequence derives from a man between 18 and 29 years old in good health. Sequencing was performed on memory CD4+ T cells sorted from blood. Explained via the paper, the cell subset or site label denotes: CD45RA-negative fraction. The CDR3 region: CASSGRTAQETQYF. The nucleotide sequence is TGTGCCAGCAGCGGTCGGACAGCTCAAGAGACCCAGTACTTC.